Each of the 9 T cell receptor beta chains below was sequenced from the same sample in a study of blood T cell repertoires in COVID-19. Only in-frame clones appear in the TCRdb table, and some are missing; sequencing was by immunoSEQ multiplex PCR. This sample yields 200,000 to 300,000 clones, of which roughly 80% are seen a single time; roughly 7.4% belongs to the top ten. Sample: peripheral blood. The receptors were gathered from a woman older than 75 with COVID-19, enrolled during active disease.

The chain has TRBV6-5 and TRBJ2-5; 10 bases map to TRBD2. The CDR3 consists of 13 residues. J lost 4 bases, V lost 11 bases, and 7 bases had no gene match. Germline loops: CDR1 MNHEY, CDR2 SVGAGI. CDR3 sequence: CAAVRLAGETQYF. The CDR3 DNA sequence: TGTGCCGCCGTCCGACTAGCGGGAGAGACCCAGTACTTC.

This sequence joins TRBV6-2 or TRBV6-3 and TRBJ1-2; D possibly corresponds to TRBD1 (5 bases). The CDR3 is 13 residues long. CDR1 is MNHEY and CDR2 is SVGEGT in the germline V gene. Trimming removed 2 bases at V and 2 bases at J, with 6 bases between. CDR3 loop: CASSYKGNYGYTF. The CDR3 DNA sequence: TGTGCCAGCAGTTACAAGGGGAACTATGGCTACACCTTC.

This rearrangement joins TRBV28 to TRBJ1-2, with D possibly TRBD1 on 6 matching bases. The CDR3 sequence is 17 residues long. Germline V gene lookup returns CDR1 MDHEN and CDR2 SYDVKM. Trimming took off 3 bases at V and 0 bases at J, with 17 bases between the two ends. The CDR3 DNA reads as TGTGCCAGCAGTTTCCCAGGGACAATCAATTCTAACTATGGCTACACCTTC. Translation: CASSFPGTINSNYGYTF.

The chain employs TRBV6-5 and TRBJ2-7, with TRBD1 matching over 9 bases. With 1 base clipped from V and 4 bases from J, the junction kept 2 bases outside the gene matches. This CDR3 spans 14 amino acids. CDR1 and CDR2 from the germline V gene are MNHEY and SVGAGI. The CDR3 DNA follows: TGTGCCAGCAGTTACTTACAGGGGGCATACGAGCAGTACTTC. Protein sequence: CASSYLQGAYEQYF.

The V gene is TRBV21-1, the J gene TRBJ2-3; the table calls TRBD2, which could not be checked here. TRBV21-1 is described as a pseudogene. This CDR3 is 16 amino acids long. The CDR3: CASSTFRTTSTDTQYF. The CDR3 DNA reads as TGTGCCAGCAGCACCTTTAGGACTACCAGCACAGATACGCAGTATTTT.

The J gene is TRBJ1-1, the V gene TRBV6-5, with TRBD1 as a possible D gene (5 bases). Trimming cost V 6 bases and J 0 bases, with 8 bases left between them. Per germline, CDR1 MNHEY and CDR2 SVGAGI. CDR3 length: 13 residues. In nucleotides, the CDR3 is TGTGCCAGCAGCCCAGGGATGAACACTGAAGCTTTCTTT. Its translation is CASSPGMNTEAFF.

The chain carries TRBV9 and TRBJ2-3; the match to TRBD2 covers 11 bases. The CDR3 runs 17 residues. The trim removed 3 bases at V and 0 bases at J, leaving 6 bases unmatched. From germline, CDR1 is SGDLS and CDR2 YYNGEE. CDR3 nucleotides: TGTGCCAGCAGCGCCTTGGGACTAGCGGATAGCACAGATACGCAGTATTTT. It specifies CASSALGLADSTDTQYF.

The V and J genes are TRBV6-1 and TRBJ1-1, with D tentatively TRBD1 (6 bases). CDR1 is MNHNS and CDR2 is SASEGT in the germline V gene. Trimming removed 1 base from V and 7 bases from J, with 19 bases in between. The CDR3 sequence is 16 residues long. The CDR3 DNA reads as TGTGCCAGCAGTGAAGTTTTCCGATCAGGGGATAATGAAGCTTTCTTT. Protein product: CASSEVFRSGDNEAFF.

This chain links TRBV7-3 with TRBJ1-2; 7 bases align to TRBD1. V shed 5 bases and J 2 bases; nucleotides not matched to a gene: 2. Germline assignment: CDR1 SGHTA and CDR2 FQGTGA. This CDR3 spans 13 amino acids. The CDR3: CASSPQGNYGYTF. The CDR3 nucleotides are TGTGCCAGCAGCCCACAGGGGAACTATGGCTACACCTTC.